What follows describes a single T cell receptor (beta chain). Its antigen is currently unknown. This sample is drawn from a study of T-cell memory formation after mild COVID-19. For the study at large: Largely donor-specific TCR clusters were found. Study results and caveats: Clonal second-wave expansions that peaked on day 37 had unconfirmed SARS-CoV-2 specificity. Prior to infection, memory already included some responding clones, suggesting cross-reactive memory joined.

TCRdb re-called the 5' RACE reads through MiXCR, storing one row per CDR3 protein. The sample yields 180,000 or so distinct CDR3 sequences, around a tenth seen once. Germline V gives CDR1 SGHAT, CDR2 FQNNGV. Trimming shortened V by 2 bases and J by 1 base, and 9 bases separated the two germline ends. The CDR3 loop spans 15 amino acids. The sequenced sample was PBMCs or a T cell subset sorted from them (not recorded which). V is TRBV11-2 and J is TRBJ2-1; the D call may be TRBD1 or TRBD2 (6 bases each). This receptor was taken from a man aged 18 to 29 who had mild COVID-19 (a few samples of this study predate the infection). Cell type and time point are not known. CDR3 protein: CASSLQGRSYNEQFF. The CDR3 DNA follows: TGTGCCAGCAGCTTACAGGGGAGGTCCTACAATGAGCAGTTCTTC.